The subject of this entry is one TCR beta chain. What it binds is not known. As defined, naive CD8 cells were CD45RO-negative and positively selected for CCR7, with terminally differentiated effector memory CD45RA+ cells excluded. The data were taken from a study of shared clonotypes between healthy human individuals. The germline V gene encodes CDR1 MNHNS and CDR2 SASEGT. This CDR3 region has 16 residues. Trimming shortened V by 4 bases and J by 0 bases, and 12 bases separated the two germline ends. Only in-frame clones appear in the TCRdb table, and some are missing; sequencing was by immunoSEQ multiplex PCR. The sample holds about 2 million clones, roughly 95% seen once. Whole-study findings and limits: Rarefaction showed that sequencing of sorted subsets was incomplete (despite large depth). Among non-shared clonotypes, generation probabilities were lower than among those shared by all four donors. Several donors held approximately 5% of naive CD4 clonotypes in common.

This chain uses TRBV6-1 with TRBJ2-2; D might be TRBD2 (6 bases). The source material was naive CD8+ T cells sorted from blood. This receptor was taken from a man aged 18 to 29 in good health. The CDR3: CASSAIAEANTGELFF. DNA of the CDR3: TGTGCCAGCAGTGCTATAGCGGAAGCGAACACCGGGGAGCTGTTTTTT.